This T cell receptor (beta chain) was observed in a study of cytomegalovirus exposure and HLA in healthy donors (dated by TCRdb to about 2017). For context, the study as a whole: In an earlier analysis of fewer than 750 of the donors, 250 to 350 Gb of sequence data and approximately 120 million unique TCR beta sequences from roughly 200 million T cells were reported. Roughly 300 gigabases of sequencing data and around 85 million unique TCR sequences made up an early release that covered nearly 650 HLA-typed donors. Of the roughly 400 genotyped donors, around 81% fell in the genetic ancestry cluster associated with self-reported Caucasian donors. The study aimed to test whether signatures of past pathogen exposure could be identified by cataloging public T cell receptors. The T cell repertoires of roughly 660 subjects were profiled by immunosequencing and related to cytomegalovirus serostatus. A separate validation cohort of roughly 130 different subjects was used in addition to the roughly 670-subject first cohort. High-throughput TCR immunosequencing, statistical association of individual TCRs with disease status, and machine learning were combined to predict cytomegalovirus infection status. A later analysis re-examined previously published TCR beta repertoires from more than 550 donors and added high-resolution HLA genotyping to investigate patterns of TCR occurrence. Rather than using new phenotypic data, the later analysis identified candidate immune exposures from TCR beta sequences and from how often those sequences occurred across donors. In an earlier analysis of roughly 540 of the donors, high-throughput TCR beta sequencing was used to judge whether each TCR beta V gene segment behaved as functional or pseudogenic. Donor age, sex, ethnicity and CMV serostatus were collected together with the repertoire data. A later genetic analysis took genome-wide SNP genotypes for 398 of the 666 donors and used that subset as a discovery cohort. Every repertoire in the discovery cohort had been generated on one and the same sequencing platform. HLA typing included class I and class II loci at four-digit resolution. The number of typed donors differed by locus: about 620-640 for A, B, C, DRB1 and DQB1; some 500 for DQA1; approximately 600 for DPA1; and around 450 for DPB1. A handful of DR-DQ haplotypes were treated as single units for association and clustering because of strong linkage in the cohort. Among some 400 genotyped donors of the cohort, an average of around 250,000 unique TCR beta nucleotide sequences was sequenced per donor, of which 15% to 20% were non-productive. Broad study findings and their caveats: A cluster of highly shared sequence variants was judged likely to be a technical artifact of the sequencing pipeline. In this cohort, only TCR beta chains were sequenced, and detectable features were limited by the absence of alpha or paired-chain data. In the study, around 150 TCR beta chains were listed as associated with cytomegalovirus. Some IMGT-functional V segments, including TRBV6-2 and TRBV6-3, could not be told apart with the 87-base-pair reads, so those segments were excluded. A further reported finding was that TCR beta sequences accurately predicted the HLA-A and HLA-B alleles for most subjects in the first cohort. Correlated functional status among segregating V segments might be attributable to linkage disequilibrium, but an unknown experimental factor could not be ruled out. According to a later analysis, TCR association rates differed among HLA loci, with DRB1 alleles showing the most associated TCRs and HLA-C alleles showing the fewest. In a later analysis, HLA-associated TCR beta chains showed more clonal expansion and lower generation probabilities than non-associated chains that were equally common. Three of the identified cytomegalovirus-associated TCR beta chains were confirmed in vitro to be specific for cytomegalovirus antigens. When HLA alleles, especially DR and DQ, strongly co-occurred, attributing TCR associations to individual alleles was difficult. A later analysis associated 15,000 to 20,000 TCR beta sequences with specific HLA alleles at a false discovery rate of 0.05. V-gene and J-gene trimming of TCR beta chains was associated with a missense DCLRE1C variant in a later genetic analysis, and the association was replicated in an independent cohort. The presence/absence analyses assumed that sequencing depth was roughly uniform across donors, and that assumption may not be true. According to the authors, the approach could potentially be generalized to other disease states and immunological phenotypes. Across donors, most TCR sequences were observed very rarely, whereas some public TCRs were present in many individuals. In a later analysis, several top co-occurrence clusters were reported to appear linked to parvovirus B19, influenza, CMV and Epstein-Barr virus. In a later analysis, most CMV-associated TCR beta chains were found to appear HLA-restricted, with HLA associations seemingly driven largely by CMV exposure. In both the original and validation cohorts, the classifier was reported to diagnose cytomegalovirus status with high specificity and sensitivity. According to a later genetic analysis, donors in an Asian-associated ancestry cluster had fewer N-insertions in productive TCRs than the roughly 700-donor mean. Broadly in line with IMGT annotations, most TCR beta V segments showed up in productive rearrangements about 90% or about 30% of the time in an earlier analysis of several hundred of the donors. Because HLA typing was unavailable for some donors at each locus, only the typed subset was used in association tests. CMV serostatus was the only immune exposure information available for the cohort. Seventeen rarely observed V segments, including chromosome 9 orphons, were excluded from the earlier analysis of 550 to 700 of the donors because counts were too low.

For this clone: The antigen it binds to is not known. No base quality values were provided; no much bigger clone lies one nucleotide off.

Library creation used the immunoSEQ multiplex PCR assay. For the multiplex PCR, a mixture combining 60 forward primers for TCR Vbeta segments and 13 reverse primers for TCR Jbeta segments was used. The CDR3 region of rearranged TCR beta genes was amplified from genomic DNA with a multiplex PCR assay. Amplified TCR beta libraries were sequenced as 87-base-pair reads on the Illumina HiSeq System. The original methods were these. A later analysis counted about 82 million unique TCR beta chains across the approximately 700 repertoires, and 10 million to 12 million of these chains were shared by at least two donors. Raw reads were error-corrected and collapsed into unique sequences with a nearest-neighbor algorithm that merged closely related sequences to remove PCR and sequencing errors. Alignment of CDR3 sequences to IMGT reference sequences was used to assign V, D and J gene segments. For a sequence to be retained, a match of at least six nucleotides was required to both a V gene segment and a J gene segment. Rearrangements were called productive when the CDR3 lacked stop codons and stayed in frame with V and J; all others were non-productive. Following IMGT convention, CDR3 was defined as the stretch from the second conserved V-encoded cysteine to the conserved J-encoded phenylalanine. The earlier analysis of approximately 590 of the donors excluded any sequence lacking an unambiguous match to a single V gene segment. In an earlier analysis of 450 to 750 of the donors, a V segment was called functional when productive rearrangements were above 56.7%, and segregating when the standard deviation between donors exceeded 5%. A statistical classification framework was developed to diagnose cytomegalovirus status using the catalog of TCR beta chain sequences. V and J gene assignment, in a later analysis, came from comparing TCR nucleotide sequences with IMGT/GENE-DB human TR gene sequences. The TCRdist pipeline was used in a later analysis to assign CDR3 sequences and most-parsimonious VDJ recombination scenarios. In a later analysis, each TCR beta chain was defined by its CDR3 amino acid sequence together with its V-gene family, and reads without a unique V-gene family were excluded. In a later analysis, fewer than 650 highly shared, low-generation-probability nucleotide sequences were removed to address suspected cross-contamination and a sequencing artifact. In a later analysis, a clonal expansion index was calculated for each public chain from normalized within-repertoire ranks of inferred template counts. A later analysis computed generation probabilities with a VDJ recombination model fitted to out-of-frame rearrangements, and checked the results against IGoR. Hypergeometric tests were used in a later analysis to score TCR-TCR, TCR-HLA and TCR-CMV co-occurrence, with a repertoire-size bias correction applied to the TCR pairs. A later analysis estimated false discovery rates by permuting HLA or CMV assignments 20 times. A later analysis grouped co-occurring TCRs with DBSCAN, adding TCRdist sequence similarity when clustering within HLA-allele-positive subsets. Repertoires with fewer than 30,000 or more than 120,000 public chains, plus five repertoires with anomalous nucleotide sharing, were excluded from co-occurrence clustering. What TCRdb holds here is the immuneACCESS table cut down to in-frame rearrangements. Part of the clones is not present; checked against another copy, under half of the missing clones reflect an unresolved V gene, and the others are unexplained. The V and J calls and clone size come from that table; D and trimming were worked out from the DNA. The sample contains 85,000 to 100,000 clones, under 80% of them found a single time. The biggest ten clones account for 6.5% to 9% of the sample.

The cohort was made up of 666 healthy bone marrow donors. At the time of sampling, all cohort members were nominally healthy, though unrecorded immune exposures were likely present. The donor was CMV seropositive and belonged to the group of more than 250 seropositive cohort members. A peripheral blood sample was provided by each donor, and peripheral blood mononuclear cells were used for TCR beta sequencing. The Qiagen DNeasy Blood Extraction Kit was used to extract genomic DNA from the blood cell samples. The CDR3 goes from the cysteine to the phenylalanine over 15 residues. Only the CDR3 region is kept as DNA, spanning 45 bases read in frame from base 1. The V end gives up 2 bases and the J end 4 bases, leaving 8 bases in the junction not matched to a gene. Based on the germline V gene, the CDR1 and CDR2 sequences are SGHTS and YDEGEE.

This receptor chain uses TRBV5-8 and TRBJ2-7; 8 nucleotides in the junction match TRBD1. The receptor's source is a man aged 40-50 years in good health and CMV-seropositive. Sample: PBMCs. The nucleotide sequence is given as TGTGCCAGCAGCTTACAACCGGGACAGGAGTACGAGCAGTACTTC. Protein translation: CASSLQPGQEYEQYF.